This section outlines one T cell receptor (beta chain) sequence together with its context. This clone's antigen is unknown. Qualities for individual bases were not recorded, and no much larger clone is one base off. The record originates from a study of blood T cell repertoires in COVID-19 (dated by TCRdb to the early 2020s). Study-wide context: Samples from collaborators originated in the United States, Italy and Spain and spanned both the acute and convalescent phases of COVID-19. Deeply sampled blood TCRbeta repertoires from subjects exposed to, actively infected with, or recovered from COVID-19 were included in the dataset. Where available, HLA class I and class II types were taken from metadata supplied by the sample provider and were not determined by assay-based typing. The repertoires were released in a freely available public database intended as a resource for research on the immune response to SARS-CoV-2. The prospective study material was composed of cDNA or gDNA derived from T cells, B-cell-depleted T cells, or PBMCs. Samples were obtained from the ongoing ImmuneRACE study (first 160 participants) and from over a thousand subjects provided by 6 global collaborators. A de-identified subject ID, COVID-19 status, age in years and sex were almost always included in the sample metadata.

Collaborating institutions collected whole blood in K2EDTA tubes following their own protocols. Collaborator samples were shipped for TCRbeta analysis as frozen whole blood, isolated PBMCs, or DNA extracted from either sample type. The paper as a whole reports these results and caveats: The quantity of clinical and demographic metadata differed by source and by participant and was supplied without curation.

V lost 5 bases and J lost 1 base, and the count of bases not matched to a germline gene is 7. The germline V gene supplies CDR1 SGHAT and CDR2 FQNNGV. The CDR3 contains 17 residues, cysteine and phenylalanine counted. Just the 51-base CDR3 DNA is kept, in frame starting at base 1. TCRbeta CDR3 regions were amplified from genomic DNA by means of the immunoSEQ Assay, a bias-controlled multiplex PCR. From the authors' description of their analysis: Nucleated cell counts per sample were estimated from amplification of reference gene primers within the assay. To quantify the absolute abundance of each unique TCRbeta CDR3 rearrangement, sequence reads were collapsed and filtered. For each sample, productive Simpson clonality was calculated as the square root of Simpson's diversity index across productive rearrangements. Drawn from immuneACCESS, this table holds only the in-frame rearrangements with V and J called that TCRdb kept. Clones are partly lost; checked studies trace under half to an unresolved V gene and leave the rest unexplained. For V, J and clone size, that table is used; D and trimming come from the DNA. This sample comprises around 150,000 clones, roughly 85% of them detected only once. Of the sample, approximately 1.1% falls within the top ten clones.

The specimen sequenced was peripheral blood. The receptor was isolated from a man aged 35 to 55 with acute or convalescent COVID-19. Recombination connected TRBV11-2 to TRBJ1-6, and TRBD1 matches 8 of the central bases. The CDR3 here reads CASSGRDRLSYNSPLHF. The nucleotides read TGTGCCAGCAGCGGGCGGGACAGGCTGTCCTATAATTCACCCCTCCACTTT. With the rest looked up from the reference TRBV11-2 and TRBJ1-6 genes rather than sequenced, the full variable domain is EAGVAQSPRYKIIEKRQSVAFWCNPISGHATLYWYQQILGQGPKLLIQFQNNGVVDDSQLPKDRFSAERLKGVDSTLKIQPAKLEDSAVYLCASSGRDRLSYNSPLHFGNGTRLTVT.